This entry lists 31 T cell receptor beta chains sequenced from one sample in a study of lymphopenia after photon versus proton radiotherapy. Method: immunoSEQ multiplex PCR; TCRdb's copy keeps in-frame clones and lacks some. Of about 33,000 clones in the sample, almost 90% were seen once. Source: peripheral blood, taken from a patient treated with photon-based radiotherapy. The source of these receptors is a woman between 45 and 65 years old with pancreatic cancer.

The chain recombines TRBV5-1 with TRBJ2-3; 12 bases are a match to TRBD2. CDR1 is SGHRS and CDR2 is YFSETQ in the germline V gene. Trimming took 4 bases from V and 6 from J; bases not matched to a gene: 3. The CDR3 runs to 14 residues. CDR3 residues: CASSDGTSGDTQYF. The CDR3 DNA is TGCGCCAGCAGCGACGGGACTAGCGGGGATACGCAGTATTTT.

This chain joins TRBV18 and TRBJ2-5; 12 bases match TRBD1. Germline CDR1 is KGHSH and CDR2 is LQKENI. The CDR3 loop spans 15 amino acids. V gave up 4 bases and J gave up 4 bases; unmatched junction bases: 4. The CDR3 here is CASSRGQGATETQYF. The CDR3 DNA reads as TGTGCCAGCTCACGGGGACAGGGGGCCACAGAGACCCAGTACTTC.

This chain joins TRBV25-1 and TRBJ2-7, with D tentatively TRBD2 (6 bases). The V end lost 8 bases, the J end lost 7 bases, and 24 bases lay between the germline ends. The CDR3 consists of 15 residues. From germline, CDR1 is MGHDK and CDR2 SYGVNS. CDR3 in DNA: TGTGCCAGCTCCGCGGGCGGGGCGGGACCGGGAGAGCAGTACTTC. Translation: CASSAGGAGPGEQYF.

This clone was counted a single time. V usage is TRBV7-8 and J usage is TRBJ2-5; TRBD2 might be the D (6 bases). From germline, CDR1 is SGHVS and CDR2 FQNEAQ. Trimming cost V 1 base and J 9 bases, with 21 bases left between them. This CDR3 is 16 amino acids long. This CDR3 reads CASSLGQGSAGLAQYF. The CDR3 DNA reads as TGTGCCAGCAGCTTAGGGCAGGGAAGTGCGGGACTCGCCCAGTACTTC.

The gene calls are TRBV28 and TRBJ2-2; 8 nucleotides match TRBD2. Germline trimming cut 10 bases from V and 5 bases from J; bases unmatched to any gene: 12. CDR3 length: 15 amino acids. The germline CDR1 and CDR2 sequences are MDHEN and SYDVKM. The CDR3 DNA sequence: TGTGCCACCTACCCCTCGGTAGCGGGAACCGGGGAGCTGTTTTTT. It translates to CATYPSVAGTGELFF.

This chain connects TRBV19 to TRBJ1-4; D is ambiguous. The germline gives CDR1 LNHDA, CDR2 SQIVND (reference sequence). V was trimmed by 6 bases and J by 3 bases, leaving 17 bases between them. The CDR3 consists of 16 residues. The CDR3 loop reads CASRRRSYAANEKLFF. The CDR3, as DNA: TGTGCCAGTAGACGCAGGTCGTACGCCGCTAATGAAAAACTGTTTTTT.

V and J are TRBV7-8 and TRBJ2-3; possibly TRBD2 for D (7 bases). The V gene's germline CDR1 is SGHVS and CDR2 FQNEAQ. The CDR3 length is 16 residues. V shed 5 bases and J shed 2 bases, with 17 bases lying between them. CDR3 region: CASSGEGGAPTDTQYF. The CDR3 coding sequence is TGTGCCAGCAGCGGGGAGGGGGGCGCCCCCACAGATACGCAGTATTTT.

The rearrangement joins TRBV6-5 to TRBJ2-7; D not certain. The V gene's germline CDR1 is MNHEY and CDR2 SVGAGI. The CDR3 is made up of 13 amino acids. V was trimmed by 7 bases and J by 1 base, leaving 11 bases between them. As DNA, the CDR3 is TGTGCCAGCACTGAAGCAGATTCCTACGAGCAGTACTTC. Translated: CASTEADSYEQYF.

The chain joins TRBV11-2 to TRBJ2-1; TRBD1 aligns across 10 bases. Per the germline V gene, CDR1 is SGHAT and CDR2 is FQNNGV. CDR3 length: 17 amino acids. Germline trimming cut 2 bases from V and 7 bases from J; bases unmatched to any gene: 11. CDR3 nucleotides: TGTGCCAGCAGCTTAAGAGGGCCGACAGGGGGCATTAATGAGCAGTTCTTC. Translated, it gives CASSLRGPTGGINEQFF.

The chain is built from TRBV28 and TRBJ1-1; D remains ambiguous. Germline V gives CDR1 MDHEN, CDR2 SYDVKM. The CDR3 runs 12 residues. Trimming took 5 bases from V and 5 from J, leaving 9 bases between them. CDR3 DNA sequence: TGTGCCAGCAGTGGAAGAATAACTGAAGCTTTCTTT. Its translation is CASSGRITEAFF.

The rearrangement joins TRBV6-1 to TRBJ1-1; D remains unclear. V was trimmed by 4 bases and J by 8 bases, leaving 8 bases between them. The CDR3 has 11 amino acids. Germline V gene data show CDR1 as MNHNS and CDR2 as SASEGT. The chain's CDR3 is CASSGAREAFF. DNA of the CDR3: TGTGCCAGCAGTGGGGCAAGAGAAGCTTTCTTT.

V usage is TRBV27 and J usage is TRBJ1-2; possibly TRBD1 for D (6 bases). The CDR3 has 15 amino acids. Trimming removed 5 bases from V and 1 base from J, with 14 bases in between. Germline CDR1 is MNHEY and CDR2 is SMNVEV (reference sequence). This chain's CDR3 is CASSPRTDHNYGYTF. CDR3 sequence (DNA): TGTGCCAGCAGTCCGCGGACAGACCATAACTATGGCTACACCTTC.

This chain joins TRBV5-4 and TRBJ2-5, with TRBD2 identical over 14 bases. The CDR3 is 17 residues long. The V segment lost 4 bases and the J segment 4 bases; nucleotides outside the gene matches: 9. Germline values: CDR1 SGHNT, CDR2 YYREEE (reference sequence). The CDR3 nucleotides are TGTGCCAGCAGCGGCGGGACTAGCGGGAGAAATACAGAGACCCAGTACTTC. This sequence encodes CASSGGTSGRNTETQYF.

The CDR3 DNA follows: TGTGCCAGCAGCTCCCAAGGCGGGCCCAGTTGGACTGAAGCTTTCTTT. It codes for CASSSQGGPSWTEAFF. The rearrangement uses TRBV7-9 and TRBJ1-1; no clear D gene. V lost 4 bases to trimming and J lost 5 bases, with 20 bases between them. CDR3 length equals 16 residues. CDR1 and CDR2 (germline): SEHNR, FQNEAQ (reference sequence).

Only a few counts were recorded for this clone. V usage is TRBV27 and J usage is TRBJ1-6; perhaps TRBD1 as D (6 bases). CDR3 size: 13 residues. Germline CDR1 is MNHEY and CDR2 is SMNVEV (reference sequence). Between the trimmed V and J ends, which lost 8 bases and 7 bases, there was a span of 12 bases. The CDR3 loop reads CASGKGVNSPLHF. The CDR3 region has the DNA TGTGCCAGCGGGAAGGGGGTAAATTCACCCCTCCACTTT.

The chain links TRBV4-3 to TRBJ2-1, with unresolved D. The CDR3 is made up of 15 amino acids. Trimming removed 0 bases from V and 0 bases from J, with 6 bases in between. The V gene's germline CDR1 is LGHNA and CDR2 YSLEER. The CDR3 region has the DNA TGCGCCAGCAGCCAAGATAGCAACTCCTACAATGAGCAGTTCTTC. It codes for CASSQDSNSYNEQFF.

The chain has TRBV30 and TRBJ2-1, with D possibly being TRBD2 (5 bases). The length of the CDR3 is 15 residues. The germline gives CDR1 GTSNPN, CDR2 SVGIG (reference sequence). The ends were cut back, 2 bases at V and 5 bases at J, with 16 bases in the middle. CDR3 residues: CAWSPIGLRDNEQFF. The CDR3 DNA sequence: TGTGCCTGGAGTCCCATCGGCTTGAGGGACAATGAGCAGTTCTTC.

The CDR3 coding sequence is TGTGCCAGTACGAAGACAGAAACCTGGCTGTCGAACACTGAAGCTTTCTTT. Translation: CASTKTETWLSNTEAFF. The rearrangement links TRBV19 to TRBJ1-1; D perhaps matches TRBD1 (5 bases). V shed 7 bases and J shed 1 base, with 22 bases lying between them. CDR1 and CDR2 from the germline V gene are LNHDA and SQIVND (reference sequence). The CDR3 consists of 17 residues.

This chain uses TRBV4-1 with TRBJ2-7; no clear D gene. Per the germline V gene, CDR1 is MGHRA and CDR2 is YSYEKL. The CDR3 runs to 16 residues. The V end was cut by 2 bases, the J end by 0 bases, with 14 bases between. The CDR3 spells CASSQIPSGGSYEQYF. DNA for the CDR3: TGCGCCAGCAGCCAAATCCCCTCCGGCGGCTCCTACGAGCAGTACTTC.

The genes are TRBV9 and TRBJ2-1; either TRBD1 or TRBD2 may supply D (5 bases each). Germline assignment: CDR1 SGDLS and CDR2 YYNGEE. There are 14 residues in the CDR3. V lost 4 bases and J 5 bases, leaving 13 bases between the germline ends. The CDR3 reads CASSIGTMNNEQFF. As DNA, the CDR3 is TGTGCCAGCAGCATCGGGACCATGAACAATGAGCAGTTCTTC.

The table lists this clone with a count of one. This chain connects TRBV7-2 to TRBJ1-2; D unresolved. CDR1 is SGHTA and CDR2 is FQGNSA in the germline V gene. This CDR3 is 13 amino acids long. V lost 7 bases and J lost 6, with 15 bases in between. CDR3 nucleotide sequence: TGTGCCAGCACACTTGGGAGGGTCAATGGCTACACCTTC. Translated: CASTLGRVNGYTF.

The chain uses TRBV7-9 and TRBJ1-1; D is possibly TRBD1 (5 bases). The CDR3 is 14 residues long. Germline lookup yields CDR1 SEHNR and CDR2 FQNEAQ (reference sequence). The V end was cut by 7 bases, the J end by 6 bases, with 18 bases between. The CDR3 DNA reads as TGTGCCAGCACCTGGGGCGGCTTGGTCGCTGAAGCTTTCTTT. Residues: CASTWGGLVAEAFF.

This clone came up once. This rearrangement joins TRBV6-5 to TRBJ2-3; D possibly corresponds to TRBD2 (5 bases). The CDR3 totals 14 residues. V lost 2 bases, J lost 0 bases, and 6 bases lay in between. CDR1 MNHEY and CDR2 SVGAGI come from the germline V gene. Here the CDR3 DNA reads TGTGCCAGCAGTTACGGGAGTAGCACAGATACGCAGTATTTT. Its protein product is CASSYGSSTDTQYF.

The V gene is TRBV6-6, the J gene TRBJ2-3; D not certain. Trimming removed 8 bases from V and 0 bases from J, with 9 bases in between. The CDR3 consists of 13 residues. CDR1 and CDR2 from the germline V gene are MNHNY and SVGAGI (reference sequence). CDR3 in DNA: TGTGCCAGCGTTGGCGGTAGCACAGATACGCAGTATTTT. Translation: CASVGGSTDTQYF.

The V gene is TRBV11-2, the J gene TRBJ1-1; D remains ambiguous. CDR3 length equals 13 residues. Trimming left V 4 bases short and J 10 bases short, with 16 bases between. Germline V gives CDR1 SGHAT, CDR2 FQNNGV. DNA for the CDR3: TGTGCCAGCAGCTCGGGTGGAGGGCCCCGAGCTTTCTTT. Its protein product is CASSSGGGPRAFF. Together with reference TRBV11-2 and TRBJ1-1, the CDR3 gives the full variable domain: EAGVAQSPRYKIIEKRQSVAFWCNPISGHATLYWYQQILGQGPKLLIQFQNNGVVDDSQLPKDRFSAERLKGVDSTLKIQPAKLEDSAVYLCASSSGGGPRAFFGQGTRLTVV.

The J gene is TRBJ1-4, the V gene TRBV4-3; a possible D gene is TRBD1 (5 bases). The CDR3 contains 14 residues. Trimming pared 3 bases from V and 8 bases from J, leaving 13 bases between. Germline CDR1 and CDR2: LGHNA and YSLEER. The CDR3 here is CASSQKIRGEKLFF. DNA of the CDR3: TGCGCCAGCAGCCAGAAGATTCGGGGGGAAAAACTGTTTTTT.

The chain joins TRBV19 to TRBJ1-1, with 11 positions matching TRBD1. The junction had 7 bases not matched to a gene; V was cut back by 6 bases and J by 4 bases. This CDR3 region has 15 residues. CDR1 is LNHDA and CDR2 is SQIVND in the germline V gene (reference sequence). The CDR3: CASRPDRGPSTEAFF. In DNA, the CDR3 is TGTGCCAGTAGACCGGACAGGGGGCCCAGCACTGAAGCTTTCTTT.

The chain links TRBV28 to TRBJ2-7, with 9 bases identical to TRBD2. Trimming removed 7 bases from V and 5 bases from J; junction bases left unmatched: 15. Germline CDR1 reads MDHEN; CDR2 reads SYDVKM. This CDR3 comprises 16 residues. DNA of the CDR3: TGTGCCAGCACTCCCTTCGTCCCAGCGGGAGGTCACGAGCAGTACTTC. It specifies CASTPFVPAGGHEQYF.

V usage is TRBV7-6 and J usage is TRBJ2-7, with D possibly being TRBD1 (5 bases). V was shortened by 1 base and J by 1 base, with 11 bases between the two germline ends. The CDR3 covers 15 residues. The V gene's germline CDR1 is SGHVS and CDR2 FNYEAQ. CDR3 nucleotides: TGTGCCAGCAGCTTAGGCCAGGGCAATTCCTACGAGCAGTACTTC. Residues: CASSLGQGNSYEQYF.

The V gene is TRBV28, the J gene TRBJ2-5, with D tentatively TRBD2 (7 bases). V was cut by 8 bases and J by 2 bases, with 18 bases left in between. The CDR3 has 15 residues. Germline V gene lookup returns CDR1 MDHEN and CDR2 SYDVKM. CDR3 bases: TGTGCCAGCGAGGGGGGGCGAACCCGACAAGAGACCCAGTACTTC. The encoded protein is CASEGGRTRQETQYF.

This clone was found a few times. V gene TRBV7-2 combines with J gene TRBJ2-7, with D maybe TRBD1 (6 bases). Deletions cut 1 base from V and 2 bases from J, with 15 bases between. Germline CDR1 and CDR2: SGHTA and FQGNSA. This CDR3 is built from 16 residues. The CDR3 DNA is TGTGCCAGCAGCTTAGGAGGCCAGGGGTCTACCTACGAGCAGTACTTC. It specifies CASSLGGQGSTYEQYF.